This T cell receptor beta chain was recorded in a study of shared clonotypes between healthy human individuals. Notes on the study in general: Of the naive CD4 clonotypes, 4% to 5% were shared across a few donors.

As concerns this clone: The antigen is not known.

Using immunoSEQ multiplex PCR, the repertoire was profiled, and TCRdb retains in-frame clones only, with some absent. The sample records about 700,000 clones, about 90% being singletons. Deletions cut 3 bases from V and 8 bases from J, with 11 bases between. In germline, CDR1 is LNHDA, CDR2 SQIVND (reference sequence). This CDR3 contains 13 residues. CD8 cells classed as naive were CD45RO-negative and positively selected for CCR7, excluding terminally differentiated effector memory CD45RA+ cells. Sequenced sample: naive CD8+ T cells sorted from blood. This TCR derives from a man in his thirties or forties in good health. The chain uses TRBV19 and TRBJ2-1; no clear D. CDR3 nucleotide sequence: TGTGCCAGTAGTATGGGCAGGCGCTATGAGCAGTTCTTC. This translates into CASSMGRRYEQFF.